This T cell receptor (beta chain) was obtained from a study of response to subunit inactivated influenza vaccine (dated by TCRdb to 2016 to 2019). Context from the whole study: To follow how T cells responded to a trivalent subunit inactivated influenza vaccine, the researchers relied on deep quantitative profiling of the T cell receptor repertoire. General conclusions and limits of the study: The authors proposed that each seasonal influenza vaccination may bring in only a limited number of new T cells.

Measured from the cysteine to the phenylalanine, the CDR3 is 14 residues long. Of the read, only the CDR3 DNA is kept; its 42 bases are in frame from base 1. On this clonotype: No antigen is known for it. One end of the junction does not line up with germline, which may come from a read error.

The library was produced with RT-PCR. For sequencing, an Illumina HiSeq 2500 was employed. The public reads were quality trimmed at Q25 with fastp and then assembled into clones with MiXCR by TCRdb, keeping productive beta chains. One record per CDR3 amino acid sequence lists the most common genes and DNA. The sample data list 550,000 to 600,000 distinct CDR3 sequences, and about an eighth of these were observed just once. The leading ten clones occupy roughly 10% of the sample. Sequencing was performed on PBMCs from blood, taken on the day of vaccination. The chain employs TRBV12-3 or TRBV12-4 and TRBJ2-7; a tentative D match to TRBD1 spans 5 bases. This sequence was found in a man aged 50-60 years who received an inactivated influenza vaccine. Donor details come from another sample of the same person, matched by shared clones. DNA sequence: TGTGCCAGCTGTTTAAGGTTAGGGGCCTACGAGCAGTACTTC. This codes for CASCLRLGAYEQYF.